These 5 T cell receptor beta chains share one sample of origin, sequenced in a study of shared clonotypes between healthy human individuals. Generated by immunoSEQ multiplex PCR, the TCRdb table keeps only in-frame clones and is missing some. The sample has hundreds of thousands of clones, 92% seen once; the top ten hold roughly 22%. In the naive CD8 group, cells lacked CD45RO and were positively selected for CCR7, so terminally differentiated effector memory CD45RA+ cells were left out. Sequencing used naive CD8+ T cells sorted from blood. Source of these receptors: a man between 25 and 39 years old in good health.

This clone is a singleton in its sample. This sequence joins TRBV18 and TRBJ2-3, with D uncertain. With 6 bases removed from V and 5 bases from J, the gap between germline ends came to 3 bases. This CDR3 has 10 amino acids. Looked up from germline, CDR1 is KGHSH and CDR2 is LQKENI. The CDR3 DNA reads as TGTGCCAGCTCGGTAGATACGCAGTATTTT. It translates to CASSVDTQYF.

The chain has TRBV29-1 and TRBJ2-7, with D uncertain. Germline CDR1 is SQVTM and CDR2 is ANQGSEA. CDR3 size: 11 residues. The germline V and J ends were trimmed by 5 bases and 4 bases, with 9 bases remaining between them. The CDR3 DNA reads TGCAGCGTTCGGTCCGGGTACGAGCAGTACTTC. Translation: CSVRSGYEQYF.

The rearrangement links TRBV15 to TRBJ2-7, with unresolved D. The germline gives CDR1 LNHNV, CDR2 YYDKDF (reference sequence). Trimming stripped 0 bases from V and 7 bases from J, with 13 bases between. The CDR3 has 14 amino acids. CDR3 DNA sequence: TGTGCCACCAGCAGAGATTCCCCACATGGAGAGCAGTACTTC. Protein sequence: CATSRDSPHGEQYF.

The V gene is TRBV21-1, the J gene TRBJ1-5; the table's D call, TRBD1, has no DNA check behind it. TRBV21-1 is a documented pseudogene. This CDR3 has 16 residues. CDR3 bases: TGTGCCAGCAGCCCCCAAGGGACAGGGGACGTTCAGCCCCAGCATTTT. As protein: CASSPQGTGDVQPQHF.

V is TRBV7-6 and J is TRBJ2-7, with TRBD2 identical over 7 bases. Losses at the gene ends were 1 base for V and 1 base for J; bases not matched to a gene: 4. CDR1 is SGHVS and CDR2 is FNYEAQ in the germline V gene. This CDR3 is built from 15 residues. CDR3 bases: TGTGCCAGCAGCTTAGAAGCGGGAAGGTCCTACGAGCAGTACTTC. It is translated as CASSLEAGRSYEQYF.